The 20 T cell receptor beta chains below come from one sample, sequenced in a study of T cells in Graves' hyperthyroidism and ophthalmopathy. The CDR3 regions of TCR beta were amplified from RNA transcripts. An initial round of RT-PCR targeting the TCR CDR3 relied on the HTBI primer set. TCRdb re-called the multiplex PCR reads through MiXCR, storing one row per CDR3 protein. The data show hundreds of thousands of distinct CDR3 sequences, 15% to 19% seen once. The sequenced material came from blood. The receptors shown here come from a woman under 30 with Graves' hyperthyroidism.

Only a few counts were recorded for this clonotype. CDR3 protein: CSADPGDAYNSPLHF. The CDR3 DNA reads as TGCAGTGCTGACCCTGGGGACGCCTATAATTCACCCCTCCACTTT. This sequence joins TRBV20-1 and TRBJ1-6, with a possible D match to TRBD1 (5 bases). The CDR3 totals 15 residues. Germline assignment: CDR1 DFQATT and CDR2 SNEGSKA (reference sequence). Trimming took off 5 bases at V and 2 bases at J, with 13 bases between the two ends.

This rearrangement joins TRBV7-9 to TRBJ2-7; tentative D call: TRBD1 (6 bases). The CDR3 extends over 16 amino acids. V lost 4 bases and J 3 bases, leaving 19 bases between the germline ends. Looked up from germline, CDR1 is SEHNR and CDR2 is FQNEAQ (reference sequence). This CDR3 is CASSSPPQGQDYEQYF. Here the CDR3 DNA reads TGTGCCAGCAGCTCGCCGCCACAGGGACAAGACTACGAGCAGTACTTC. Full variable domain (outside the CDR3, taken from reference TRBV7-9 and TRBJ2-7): DTGVSQNPRHKITKRGQNVTFRCDPISEHNRLYWYRQTLGQGPEFLTYFQNEAQLEKSRLLSDRFSAERPKGSFSTLEIQRTEQGDSAMYLCASSSPPQGQDYEQYFGPGTRLTVT.

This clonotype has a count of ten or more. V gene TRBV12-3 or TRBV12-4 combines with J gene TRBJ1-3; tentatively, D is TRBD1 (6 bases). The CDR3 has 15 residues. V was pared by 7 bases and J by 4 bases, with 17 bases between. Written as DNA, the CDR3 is TGTGCCAGCACTCGGCCGTGGGGGCGAGGAAACACCATATATTTT. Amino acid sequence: CASTRPWGRGNTIYF.

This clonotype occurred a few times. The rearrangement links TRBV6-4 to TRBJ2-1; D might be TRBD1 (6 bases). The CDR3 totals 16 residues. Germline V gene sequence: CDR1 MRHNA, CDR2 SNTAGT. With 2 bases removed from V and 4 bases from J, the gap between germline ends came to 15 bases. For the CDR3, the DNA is TGTGCCAGCAGTGACGGGGCAGGCAGGGGTTACAATGAGCAGTTCTTC. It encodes CASSDGAGRGYNEQFF.

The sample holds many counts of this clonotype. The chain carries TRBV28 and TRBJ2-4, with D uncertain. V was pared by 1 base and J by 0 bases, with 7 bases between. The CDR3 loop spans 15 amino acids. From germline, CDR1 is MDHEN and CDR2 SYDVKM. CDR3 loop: CASSLYPLAKNIQYF. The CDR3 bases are TGTGCCAGCAGTTTATACCCCTTAGCCAAAAACATTCAGTACTTC.

CDR3 DNA sequence: TGCAGTGTAACTCATCGGAACACTGAAGCTTTCTTT. Protein product: CSVTHRNTEAFF. The V call is TRBV20-1, the J call TRBJ1-1; D call uncertain. The V end was cut by 7 bases, the J end by 1 base, with 10 bases between. CDR1 is DFQATT and CDR2 is SNEGSKA in the germline V gene (reference sequence). The CDR3 length is 12 residues.

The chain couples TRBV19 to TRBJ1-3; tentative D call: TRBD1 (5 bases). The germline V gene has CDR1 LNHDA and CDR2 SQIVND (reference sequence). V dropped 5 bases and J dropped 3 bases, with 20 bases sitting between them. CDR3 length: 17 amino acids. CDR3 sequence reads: CASSFLGVSGSGNTIYF. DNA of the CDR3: TGTGCCAGTAGTTTCCTCGGAGTCTCAGGGAGTGGAAACACCATATATTTT.

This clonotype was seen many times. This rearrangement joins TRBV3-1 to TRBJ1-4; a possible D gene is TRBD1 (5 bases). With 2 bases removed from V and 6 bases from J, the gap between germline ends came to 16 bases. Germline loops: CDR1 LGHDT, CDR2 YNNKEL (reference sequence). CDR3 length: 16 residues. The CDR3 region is CASSQSVGGSDEKLFF. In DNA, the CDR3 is TGTGCCAGCAGCCAATCGGTTGGGGGGTCGGATGAAAAACTGTTTTTT.

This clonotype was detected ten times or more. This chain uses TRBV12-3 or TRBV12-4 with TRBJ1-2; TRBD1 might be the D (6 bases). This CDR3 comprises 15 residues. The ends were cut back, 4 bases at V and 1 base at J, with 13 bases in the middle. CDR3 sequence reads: CASSSGTNLNYGYTF. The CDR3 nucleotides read TGTGCCAGCAGTTCCGGGACAAATCTTAACTATGGCTACACCTTC.

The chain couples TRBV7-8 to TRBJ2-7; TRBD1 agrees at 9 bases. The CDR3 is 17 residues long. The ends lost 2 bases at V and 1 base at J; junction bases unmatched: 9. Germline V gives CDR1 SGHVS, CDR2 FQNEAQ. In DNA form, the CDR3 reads TGTGCCAGCAGCTTAACATCGGGGACAGGGCTATCCTACGAGCAGTACTTC. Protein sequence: CASSLTSGTGLSYEQYF.

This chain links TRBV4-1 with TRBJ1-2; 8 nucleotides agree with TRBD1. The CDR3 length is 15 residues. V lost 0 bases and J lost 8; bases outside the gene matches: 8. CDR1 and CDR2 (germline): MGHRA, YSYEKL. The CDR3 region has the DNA TGCGCCAGCAGCCAAGAGGAGGACAGGGCAAGCGGCTACACCTTC. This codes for CASSQEEDRASGYTF.

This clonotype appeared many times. DNA of the CDR3: TGTGCCAGCAGGGGCTCCGGGACGAATGGCTACACCTTC. Protein: CASRGSGTNGYTF. The chain is built from TRBV7-2 and TRBJ1-2; D perhaps matches TRBD1 (5 bases). CDR1 is SGHTA, CDR2 FQGNSA, per germline. CDR3 size: 13 residues. The ends were cut back, 6 bases at V and 6 bases at J, with 14 bases in the middle.

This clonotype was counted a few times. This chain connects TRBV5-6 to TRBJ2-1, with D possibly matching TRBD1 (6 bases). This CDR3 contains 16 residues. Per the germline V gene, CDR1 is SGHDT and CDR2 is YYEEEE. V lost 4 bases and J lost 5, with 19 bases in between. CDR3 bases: TGTGCCAGCAGCATCCGAAACAGGGTTAGCGACAATGAGCAGTTCTTC. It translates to CASSIRNRVSDNEQFF.

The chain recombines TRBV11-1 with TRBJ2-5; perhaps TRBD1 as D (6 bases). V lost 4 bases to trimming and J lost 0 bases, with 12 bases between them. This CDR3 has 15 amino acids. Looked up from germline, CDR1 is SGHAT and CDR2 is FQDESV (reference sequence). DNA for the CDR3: TGTGCCAGCAGCTCCGCAGGGGTACACCAAGAGACCCAGTACTTC. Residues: CASSSAGVHQETQYF.

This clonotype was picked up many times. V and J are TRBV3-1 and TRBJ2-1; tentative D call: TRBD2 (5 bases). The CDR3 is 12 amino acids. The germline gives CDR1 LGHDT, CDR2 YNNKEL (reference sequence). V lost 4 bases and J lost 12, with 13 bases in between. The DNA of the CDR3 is TGTGCCAGCAGCCCCACCTGGGAGCGGCAGTTCTTC. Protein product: CASSPTWERQFF.

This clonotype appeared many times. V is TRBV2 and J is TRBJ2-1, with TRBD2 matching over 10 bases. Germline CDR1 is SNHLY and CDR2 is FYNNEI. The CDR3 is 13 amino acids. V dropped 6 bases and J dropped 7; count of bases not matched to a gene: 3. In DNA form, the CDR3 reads TGTGCCAGCAGGACTAGCGGGTTTAATGAGCAGTTCTTC. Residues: CASRTSGFNEQFF.

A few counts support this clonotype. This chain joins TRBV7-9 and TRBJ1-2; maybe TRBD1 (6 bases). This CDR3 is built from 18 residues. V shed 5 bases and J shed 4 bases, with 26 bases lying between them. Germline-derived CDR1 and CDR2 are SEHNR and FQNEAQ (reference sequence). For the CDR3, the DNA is TGTGCCAGCAGCCTGGCCGCGGGACATGTTAATCTCATCTATGGCTACACCTTC. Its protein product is CASSLAAGHVNLIYGYTF.

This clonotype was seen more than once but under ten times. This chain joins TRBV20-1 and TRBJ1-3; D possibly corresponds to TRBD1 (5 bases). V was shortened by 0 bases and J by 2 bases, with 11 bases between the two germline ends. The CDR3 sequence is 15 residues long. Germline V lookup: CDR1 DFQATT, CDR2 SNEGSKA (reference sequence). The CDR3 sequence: CSARDPGSPGNTIYF. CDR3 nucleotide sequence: TGCAGTGCTAGAGATCCAGGGAGTCCTGGAAACACCATATATTTT.

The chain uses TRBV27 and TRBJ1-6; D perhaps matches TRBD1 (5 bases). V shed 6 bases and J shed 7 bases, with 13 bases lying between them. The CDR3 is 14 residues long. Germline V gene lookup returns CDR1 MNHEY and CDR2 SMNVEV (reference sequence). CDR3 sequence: CASRPGTVNSPLHF. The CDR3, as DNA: TGTGCCAGCAGGCCCGGGACGGTGAATTCACCCCTCCACTTT.

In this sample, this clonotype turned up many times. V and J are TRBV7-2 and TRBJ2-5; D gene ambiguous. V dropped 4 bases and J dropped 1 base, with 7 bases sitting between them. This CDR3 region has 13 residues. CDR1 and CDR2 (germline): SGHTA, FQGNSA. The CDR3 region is CASSSRFQETQYF. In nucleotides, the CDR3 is TGTGCCAGCAGCTCCCGGTTCCAAGAGACCCAGTACTTC.